The clone carrying this T cell receptor beta chain was recorded many times. The antigen is not known. Germline lookup yields CDR1 DFQATT and CDR2 SNEGSKA (reference sequence). CDR3 length equals 13 residues. As TCR cDNA was made by 5'RACE template switching, a universal primer site and UMIs were added. MiXCR, applied by TCRdb to the 5' RACE reads, yields one record per CDR3 protein. The sample carries about 240,000 distinct CDR3 sequences, around 7% recorded once. The source of the sample is a study of T cells after yellow fever vaccination. Study results and caveats: Post-booster samples contained most primary-vaccination clones (approximately 96% CD4, about 90% CD8). By day 5 rather than day 15, the secondary response had peaked, though it was weaker.

The material was CD4+ T cells sorted from PBMCs, obtained 15 days after the yellow fever booster vaccination. The clonotype was recovered from a man younger than 40 who received the YFV17D yellow fever vaccine. The chain is built from TRBV20-1 and TRBJ2-3, with TRBD2 matching over 8 bases. CDR3 in amino acids: CSYGRAGPDTQYF. The CDR3 DNA is TGCAGCTACGGGAGGGCGGGCCCAGATACGCAGTATTTT.